This TCR beta chain comes out of a study of T cells after somatic rescue of genetic block. V gave up 3 bases and J gave up 5 bases; unmatched junction bases: 6. The CDR3 covers 14 residues. From germline, CDR1 is MNHEY and CDR2 SMNVEV (reference sequence). Sequencing was performed with immunoSEQ multiplex PCR; in TCRdb, only in-frame clones are kept and a portion is missing. The sample lists tens of thousands of clones; under 95% were seen once. The sequence came from a man younger than 45. Sample: peripheral blood mononuclear cells (PBMCs). The chain carries TRBV27 and TRBJ2-5, with 7 bases fitting TRBD2. As DNA, the CDR3 is TGTGCCAGCAGTTTCCTGGGAGGGGACGAGACCCAGTACTTC. This encodes CASSFLGGDETQYF.